The 6 T cell receptor beta chains in this list originate from one sample, sequenced in a study of blood T cell repertoires in COVID-19. TCRdb keeps only in-frame clones here, not all; method: immunoSEQ multiplex PCR. In the table there are approximately 340,000 clones, around four fifths of which are singletons. Sequencing was carried out using peripheral blood. These receptor sequences come from a young man with active or convalescent COVID-19.

This clone has a handful of counts. The chain has TRBV5-1 and TRBJ2-1, with D unclear. The CDR3 runs to 13 residues. Germline V CDR1 and CDR2: SGHRS, YFSETQ. Between the trimmed V and J ends, which lost 4 bases and 10 bases, there was a span of 15 bases. The CDR3 DNA is TGCGCCAGCAGCCGCGACTGGCTGCAGGAGCAGTTCTTC. Amino acids: CASSRDWLQEQFF.

The gene calls are TRBV11-2 and TRBJ2-1; 7 positions agree with TRBD2. The CDR3 contains 14 residues. J was trimmed by 10 bases and V by 4 bases; bases with no gene match: 10. Germline V gene lookup returns CDR1 SGHAT and CDR2 FQNNGV. Here the CDR3 reads CASSSPASGGEQFF. The CDR3 DNA follows: TGTGCCAGCAGCTCCCCCGCTAGCGGAGGGGAGCAGTTCTTC.

The chain uses TRBV4-3 and TRBJ2-2; 9 positions agree with TRBD2. In germline, CDR1 is LGHNA, CDR2 YSLEER. The CDR3 has 17 amino acids. V dropped 0 bases and J dropped 2; count of bases not matched to a gene: 4. The CDR3 sequence: CASSQELAGANTGELFF. The DNA for the CDR3 is TGCGCCAGCAGCCAAGAGTTAGCGGGAGCTAACACCGGGGAGCTGTTTTTT.

This rearrangement joins TRBV29-1 to TRBJ2-7; tentatively, D is TRBD1 (6 bases). Trimming removed 0 bases at V and 7 bases at J, with 16 bases between. This CDR3 comprises 14 residues. Germline V gives CDR1 SQVTM, CDR2 ANQGSEA. The CDR3 protein is CSVEDRNRAREQYF. DNA of the CDR3: TGCAGCGTTGAAGATCGCAACAGGGCCCGGGAGCAGTACTTC.

The V gene is TRBV5-1, the J gene TRBJ2-1; D may be TRBD1 (5 bases). The V gene's germline CDR1 is SGHRS and CDR2 YFSETQ. V was clipped by 0 bases and J by 3 bases, with 13 bases between them. This CDR3 has 16 residues. The CDR3 sequence is CASSLESGNLYNEQFF. The CDR3 coding sequence is TGCGCCAGCAGCTTGGAGTCAGGGAACCTCTACAATGAGCAGTTCTTC.

V is TRBV13 and J is TRBJ1-5; TRBD1 aligns across 8 bases. Losses at the gene ends were 4 bases for V and 2 bases for J; bases not matched to a gene: 4. The V gene's germline CDR1 is PRHDT and CDR2 FYEKMQ (reference sequence). The CDR3 runs 15 residues. CDR3 in amino acids: CASSSGQGRNQPQHF. The CDR3 DNA follows: TGTGCCAGCAGCTCCGGACAGGGCCGCAATCAGCCCCAGCATTTT.